This is a list of T cell receptor beta chains from one sample in a study of identical twins. TCRdb fed the 5' RACE reads into MiXCR, producing one record per CDR3 protein. The sample records 200,000 to 250,000 distinct CDR3 sequences, about 7.5% being singletons. The same sample was also studied in work on yellow fever vaccine responses in identical twins.

Sequencing used memory (CD45RO+) T cells sorted from blood. The receptors originated from a woman in her late teens or twenties in good health. CDR3s include the opening cysteine and the closing phenylalanine or tryptophan. The D gene is left open where the match is weak. Only part of the rows carry a size: once, few, many, or a class if the clone is expanded.

many	TRBV7-2	TRBD1	TRBJ2-7	TGTGCCAGCAGCGGGGGGACAGGTCAATCCACCTACGAGCAGTACTTC	CASSGGTGQSTYEQYF
.	TRBV4-3	TRBD2	TRBJ2-2	TGCGCCAGCAGTCCCAGCCTAGCGGGGTCGAACACCGGGGAGCTGTTTTTT	CASSPSLAGSNTGELFF
many	TRBV6-5	TRBD1	TRBJ1-2	TGTGCCAGCGGTAACAGGGGGCAATATGGCTACACCTTC	CASGNRGQYGYTF
.	TRBV2	.	TRBJ2-7	TGTGCCAGCTGGGGGGCGGGAGAGTACGAGCAGTACTTC	CASWGAGEYEQYF
.	TRBV9	.	TRBJ2-3	TGTGCCAGCAGCCCCGACTGGCGGGGAGACACAGATACGCAGTATTTT	CASSPDWRGDTDTQYF
few	TRBV4-3	TRBD2	TRBJ2-3	TGCGCCAGCAGCCACCGGGGGGAGGGCACAGATACGCAGTATTTT	CASSHRGEGTDTQYF
few	TRBV11-2	.	TRBJ2-1	TGTGCCAGCAGCCAAGACAGTAGCTCCTACAATGAGCAGTTCTTC	CASSQDSSSYNEQFF
few	TRBV5-1	.	TRBJ2-2	TGCGCCAGCAGCTTGGGGCCAGCCTCCGGGGAGCTGTTTTTT	CASSLGPASGELFF
few	TRBV6-6	.	TRBJ1-1	TGTGCCAGCAGGCGCGGGGAGTCCACTGAAGCTTTCTTT	CASRRGESTEAFF
few	TRBV6-1	.	TRBJ2-4	TGTGCCAGCACTGCCCAGCTAGACAAAAACATTCAGTACTTC	CASTAQLDKNIQYF
few	TRBV30	.	TRBJ1-1	TGTGCCTTGGACGTCCGGGACACTGAAGCTTTCTTT	CALDVRDTEAFF
few	TRBV7-2	.	TRBJ2-1	TGTGCCAGCAGCTTAGTTTTGGGGCGTATGGCCTACAATGAGCAGTTCTTC	CASSLVLGRMAYNEQFF
few	TRBV4-1	.	TRBJ1-5	TGCGCCAGCAGCGGGCGGGGCGGAGGCAATCAGCCCCAGCATTTT	CASSGRGGGNQPQHF
few	TRBV10-3	TRBD2	TRBJ2-7	TGTGCCATCAGTGAGGGAGCGGGAGATTACGAGCAGTACTTC	CAISEGAGDYEQYF
few	TRBV29-1	.	TRBJ2-1	TGCAGCGTCGCCCAATACGAGCAGTTCTTC	CSVAQYEQFF
.	TRBV12-3/TRBV12-4	TRBD1	TRBJ2-2	TGTGCCAGCAGTTCCGACAGGGGTACCGTAGGCGCCGGGGAGCTGTTTTTT	CASSSDRGTVGAGELFF
many	TRBV28	TRBD2	TRBJ2-7	TGTGCCAGCTGCGGCGGGGGGGCATACGAGCAGTACTTC	CASCGGGAYEQYF
.	TRBV2	.	TRBJ2-6	TGTGCCAGCAGTGAGAGAACAGGGAAGCTTTCTGGGGCCAACGTCCTGACTTTC	CASSERTGKLSGANVLTF
few	TRBV20-1	TRBD2	TRBJ2-5	TGCAGTGTTATGGTACTAGCGGGAGCGGAAGAGACCCAGTACTTC	CSVMVLAGAEETQYF
many	TRBV24-1	.	TRBJ2-1	TGTGCCACCAGTGACGCGTTAGCCTCCTCCTACAATGAGCAGTTCTTC	CATSDALASSYNEQFF
few	TRBV19	.	TRBJ2-1	TGTGCCAGTAGTAAGGAGGTCTACAATGAGCAGTTCTTC	CASSKEVYNEQFF
.	TRBV6-1	TRBD2	TRBJ2-1	TGTGCCAGCAGCAAGCGGGAGGGCCCCATCTACAATGAGCAGTTCTTC	CASSKREGPIYNEQFF
.	TRBV27	.	TRBJ1-1	TGTGCCAGCAGTTTATACCCCGCCGGACCGGGGATGGACACTGAAGCTTTCTTT	CASSLYPAGPGMDTEAFF
.	TRBV18	TRBD1	TRBJ1-5	TGTGCCAGTACAGGGGGCATGGGCAATCAGCCCCAGCATTTT	CASTGGMGNQPQHF
few	TRBV7-2	TRBD1	TRBJ2-7	TGTGCCAGCAGCGAGCAACAGGGGGTTTTCGAGCAGTACTTC	CASSEQQGVFEQYF
few	TRBV7-2	.	TRBJ2-3	TGTGCCAGCAGCCTAACGGGGCCAGATACGCAGTATTTT	CASSLTGPDTQYF
.	TRBV5-6	.	TRBJ1-2	TGTGCCAGCAACCCCTCGGGCAGATTTGATGGCTACACCTTC	CASNPSGRFDGYTF
few	TRBV12-3/TRBV12-4	TRBD2	TRBJ2-7	TGTGCCAGCAGTTTTATGCGGGGGGACTCCTACGAGCAGTACTTC	CASSFMRGDSYEQYF
few	TRBV14	TRBD1	TRBJ2-3	TGTGCCAGCAGCCAAATGCCGGGACAGGGAGGCGCAGATACGCAGTATTTT	CASSQMPGQGGADTQYF
many	TRBV20-1	TRBD2	TRBJ2-1	TGCAGTGCTAGCCGGCCTAGCGGGAGCCCGGGGGATGAGCAGTTCTTC	CSASRPSGSPGDEQFF
.	TRBV9	TRBD2	TRBJ2-2	TGTGCCAGCAGCGTAGCTCTTACGGGGGGGCTGGGGTCCGGGGAGCTGTTTTTT	CASSVALTGGLGSGELFF
many	TRBV7-7	TRBD2	TRBJ2-3	TGTGCTAGCAGCTTAGCGGGAGGCGCAGATACGCAGTATTTT	CASSLAGGADTQYF
.	TRBV29-1	.	TRBJ2-1	TGCAGCGCCGGGGGGCGGGACAATGAGCAGTTCTTC	CSAGGRDNEQFF
many	TRBV29-1	.	TRBJ2-7	TGCAGCGTTGAAGATCCCACCTCCTACGAGCAGTACTTC	CSVEDPTSYEQYF
few	TRBV7-2	TRBD2	TRBJ2-2	TGTGCCAGCAGCAAGGGACTACTCTCCGGGGAGCTGTTTTTT	CASSKGLLSGELFF
.	TRBV11-2	TRBD2	TRBJ2-5	TGTGCCAGCAGAGAAGCGGGGGGGCCGGAGACCCAGTACTTC	CASREAGGPETQYF
few	TRBV11-2	.	TRBJ2-4	TGTGCCAGCAGCTTAGATCGGCAGGCTGGGTCTTGGTCCAAAAACATTCAGTACTTC	CASSLDRQAGSWSKNIQYF
many	TRBV11-2	.	TRBJ1-4	TGTGCCAGCAGCTTAGCGCATGGGCAGACTAATGAAAAACTGTTTTTT	CASSLAHGQTNEKLFF
many	TRBV20-1	.	TRBJ1-4	TGCAGTGCTAGATCGGGGAGACGAGCTAATGAAAAACTGTTTTTT	CSARSGRRANEKLFF
many	TRBV12-3/TRBV12-4	TRBD2	TRBJ2-2	TGTGCCAGCAGGGGGACTAGCGGGAGCAACGGGGAGCTGTTTTTT	CASRGTSGSNGELFF
many	TRBV12-3/TRBV12-4	TRBD2	TRBJ2-3	TGTGCCAGCAGTTTACAGGGGAGCGGGGGGGCAGATACGCAGTATTTT	CASSLQGSGGADTQYF